Below are 26 T cell receptor beta chains sequenced from a single sample in a study of blood T cells in healthy people across ages. Sample-barcoded 5' priming and a J-beta primer mix drove a second PCR of roughly 7 to 11 cycles. TCRdb re-called the 5' RACE reads through MiXCR, storing one row per CDR3 protein. Among 650,000 or so distinct CDR3 sequences, over 40% were seen once, and the ten largest hold about 13%. Sequenced: blood. The source is a woman aged 80 or over in good health.

This clonotype was counted many times. This chain links TRBV3-1 with TRBJ2-6, with a tentative D call TRBD1 (6 bases). V lost 4 bases and J lost 8, with 15 bases in between. The length of the CDR3 is 15 residues. Per the germline V gene, CDR1 is LGHDT and CDR2 is YNNKEL (reference sequence). The CDR3 bases are TGTGCCAGCAGCCCCCCACAGGGAAAGTCCAACGTCCTGACTTTC. Amino acid sequence: CASSPPQGKSNVLTF.

The gene calls are TRBV5-1 and TRBJ2-3, with 9 bases aligning to TRBD1. This CDR3 spans 19 amino acids. Trimming at V came to 4 bases and at J to 2 bases, leaving 17 bases not matched to a gene. CDR1 SGHRS and CDR2 YFSETQ come from the germline V gene. The CDR3 region has the DNA TGCGCCAGCAGCCTCCGAGCCTCACCGGGACAGGGCACCACAGATACGCAGTATTTT. It translates to CASSLRASPGQGTTDTQYF.

In its sample, this clonotype was seen a few times. V usage is TRBV5-1 and J usage is TRBJ2-3; D call uncertain. The CDR3 runs to 13 residues. The V gene lost 2 bases and the J gene lost 2 bases, with 6 bases spanning the gap. CDR1 SGHRS and CDR2 YFSETQ come from the germline V gene. The CDR3 loop reads CASSFRITDTQYF. The DNA for the CDR3 is TGCGCCAGCAGCTTCCGAATCACAGATACGCAGTATTTT. Using reference TRBV5-1 and TRBJ2-3 for the parts outside the CDR3, the full variable domain is KAGVTQTPRYLIKTRGQQVTLSCSPISGHRSVSWYQQTPGQGLQFLFEYFSETQRNKGNFPGRFSGRQFSNSRSEMNVSTLELGDSALYLCASSFRITDTQYFGPGTRLTVL.

Comment on this clonotype: This may come from a read error, since a much larger clone is one base off. The genes are TRBV10-3 and TRBJ1-2; D perhaps matches TRBD1 (5 bases). This CDR3 contains 12 residues. The germline V gene encodes CDR1 ENHRY and CDR2 SYGVKD. CDR3 DNA sequence: TGTACCATCATGACAGCACCTACTGGCTACACCTTC. It yields the protein CTIMTAPTGYTF.

The rearrangement links TRBV27 to TRBJ2-5; TRBD1 aligns across 9 bases. The CDR3 spans 15 residues. Germline lookup yields CDR1 MNHEY and CDR2 SMNVEV (reference sequence). Losses at the gene ends were 7 bases for V and 2 bases for J; bases not matched to a gene: 8. The CDR3: CASTSTDRGQETQYF. The CDR3 bases are TGTGCCAGCACAAGTACGGACAGGGGACAAGAGACCCAGTACTTC.

This clonotype was observed a few times. This rearrangement joins TRBV3-1 to TRBJ1-1, with D hard to call. V lost 1 base to trimming and J lost 5 bases, with 5 bases between them. Germline V gene sequence: CDR1 LGHDT, CDR2 YNNKEL (reference sequence). The CDR3 covers 12 residues. CDR3 nucleotide sequence: TGTGCCAGCAGCCAAGCCTCGACTGAAGCTTTCTTT. Its protein is CASSQASTEAFF.

Concerning this clonotype itself: A much larger clone lies one base from this, so it may be a read error. J is TRBJ2-5 and V is TRBV25-1, with no clear D. V was pared by 6 bases and J by 4 bases, with 15 bases between. The CDR3 sequence is 14 residues long. Germline values: CDR1 MGHDK, CDR2 SYGVNS. The CDR3 here is CASRLDGSGETQYF. DNA of the CDR3: TGTGCCAGCAGGCTCGACGGGTCTGGAGAGACCCAGTACTTC.

The rearrangement uses TRBV20-1 and TRBJ2-5, with TRBD2 matching 8 bases. Germline V lookup: CDR1 DFQATT, CDR2 SNEGSKA (reference sequence). V lost 5 bases and J lost 11; bases outside the gene matches: 19. The CDR3 is made up of 15 amino acids. CDR3: CSAGTPSGLANEQYF. The CDR3 region has the DNA TGCAGTGCTGGGACCCCTAGCGGGTTGGCAAATGAGCAGTACTTC.

The chain recombines TRBV5-1 with TRBJ2-1; D might be TRBD2 (6 bases). Germline lookup yields CDR1 SGHRS and CDR2 YFSETQ. Deletions cut 4 bases from V and 8 bases from J, with 19 bases between. The CDR3 totals 15 residues. CDR3 in amino acids: CASSPGIGRRYEQFF. The CDR3 DNA sequence: TGCGCCAGCAGCCCCGGTATCGGGAGAAGGTATGAGCAGTTCTTC.

This clonotype was found many times. The chain combines TRBV6-6 with TRBJ1-1; the D is unclear. Germline-derived CDR1 and CDR2 are MNHNY and SVGAGI (reference sequence). The CDR3 length is 15 residues. The V end lost 6 bases, the J end lost 1 base, and 15 bases lay between the germline ends. The CDR3 protein is CASRSTYWRNTEAFF. Here the CDR3 DNA reads TGTGCCAGCAGATCAACCTATTGGAGGAACACTGAAGCTTTCTTT.

The gene calls are TRBV6-2 or TRBV6-3 and TRBJ2-5; 7 bases agree with TRBD1. Germline CDR1 reads MNHEY; CDR2 reads SVGEGT. V shed 5 bases and J 11 bases; nucleotides not matched to a gene: 14. This CDR3 spans 14 amino acids. CDR3 sequence reads: CASSARDSTLEQYF. CDR3 in DNA: TGTGCCAGCAGTGCCCGGGACAGCACCTTAGAGCAGTACTTC.

This chain links TRBV5-1 with TRBJ2-3; D perhaps matches TRBD1 (5 bases). This CDR3 is built from 15 residues. V was trimmed by 7 bases and J by 1 base, leaving 16 bases between them. Germline CDR1 is SGHRS and CDR2 is YFSETQ. CDR3 bases: TGCGCCAGCCGAAGGGGAAGCAGGGGCACAGATACGCAGTATTTT. Its translation: CASRRGSRGTDTQYF.

The CDR3 protein is CASSGDSSYNEQFF. The CDR3, as DNA: TGCGCCAGCAGCGGGGACTCCTCCTACAATGAGCAGTTCTTC. The V call is TRBV5-1, the J call TRBJ2-1; possible D gene TRBD2, 6 bases. V lost 4 bases and J 0 bases, leaving 8 bases between the germline ends. CDR3 length: 14 residues. From germline, CDR1 is SGHRS and CDR2 YFSETQ. Supplemented by reference TRBV5-1 and TRBJ2-1, the full variable domain reads KAGVTQTPRYLIKTRGQQVTLSCSPISGHRSVSWYQQTPGQGLQFLFEYFSETQRNKGNFPGRFSGRQFSNSRSEMNVSTLELGDSALYLCASSGDSSYNEQFFGPGTRLTVL.

This clonotype has only a few counts. This may come from a read error, since a much larger clone is one base off. The chain recombines TRBV3-1 with TRBJ1-2; D remains unclear. Germline V gene lookup returns CDR1 LGHDT and CDR2 YNNKEL (reference sequence). The V end lost 1 base, the J end lost 10 bases, and 10 bases lay between the germline ends. The CDR3 is 12 amino acids. The CDR3 sequence: CASSQGGGDYTF. The CDR3 DNA reads TGTGCCAGCAGCCAAGGCGGTGGCGACTACACCTTC. The full variable domain, in which reference TRBV3-1 and TRBJ1-2 provide the parts outside the CDR3, is DTAVSQTPKYLVTQMGNDKSIKCEQNLGHDTMYWYKQDSKKFLKIMFSYNNKELIINETVPNRFSPKSPDKAHLNLHINSLELGDSAVYFCASSQGGGDYTFGSGTRLTVV.

The V call is TRBV6-5, the J call TRBJ2-5; D possibly corresponds to TRBD1 (6 bases). Germline V gives CDR1 MNHEY, CDR2 SVGAGI. Trimming left V 6 bases short and J 5 bases short, with 16 bases between. The CDR3 contains 14 residues. The CDR3: CASRVGARRETQYF. The CDR3 nucleotides read TGTGCCAGCAGGGTGGGGGCTCGGCGGGAGACCCAGTACTTC.

The chain carries TRBV5-5 and TRBJ1-4; D gene uncertain. V was shortened by 3 bases and J by 8 bases, with 11 bases between the two germline ends. Germline CDR1 is SGHKS and CDR2 is YYEKEE (reference sequence). The CDR3 is 13 amino acids. CDR3 DNA: TGTGCCAGCAGCTCCCTTACTTGGGAAAAACTGTTTTTT. As protein: CASSSLTWEKLFF.

The chain has TRBV2 and TRBJ2-5; 7 bases map to TRBD1. The end of the DNA aligns better with TRBJ2-7, so the J call may be wrong. Germline loops: CDR1 SNHLY, CDR2 FYNNEI. The CDR3 runs 16 residues. The CDR3 sequence is CASSEVGRDSNYEQYF. DNA for the CDR3: TGTGCCAGCAGTGAAGTCGGCCGGGACAGTAACTACGAGCAGTACTTC.

The chain is built from TRBV12-3 or TRBV12-4 and TRBJ2-2; 8 bases line up with TRBD1. The CDR3 is made up of 14 amino acids. With V trimmed by 6 bases and J by 5 bases, 5 bases remained unmatched. CDR3 residues: CASRDRVSTGELFF. The CDR3 region has the DNA TGTGCCAGCAGGGACAGGGTTTCGACCGGGGAGCTGTTTTTT.

CDR3 protein: CASQPAQGGEQYF. The CDR3 DNA sequence: TGTGCCAGCCAACCCGCGCAGGGGGGCGAGCAGTACTTC. The chain couples TRBV2 to TRBJ2-7; perhaps TRBD1 as D (7 bases). Trimming removed 8 bases at V and 6 bases at J, with 17 bases between. CDR1 is SNHLY and CDR2 is FYNNEI in the germline V gene. This CDR3 comprises 13 residues.

As to this clonotype: This sequence may be a read error, since a much larger clone differs from it by one base. This chain joins TRBV20-1 and TRBJ1-2; possible D gene TRBD1, 5 bases. Per germline, CDR1 DFQATT and CDR2 SNEGSKA (reference sequence). This CDR3 has 13 residues. The CDR3 here is CSARKSGTDGYIF. CDR3 sequence (DNA): TGCAGTGCTAGAAAGTCCGGGACGGACGGCTACATCTTC.

This clonotype was seen at least ten times. V usage is TRBV7-2 and J usage is TRBJ2-1, with a possible D match to TRBD2 (5 bases). The CDR3 contains 14 residues. The V and J ends lost 6 bases and 2 bases respectively, with 11 bases between them. Germline V gene sequence: CDR1 SGHTA, CDR2 FQGNSA. The chain's CDR3 is CASSDSSPYNEQFF. The CDR3 DNA is TGTGCCAGCAGTGACTCTAGCCCCTACAATGAGCAGTTCTTC.

In this sample, this clonotype turned up many times. The J gene is TRBJ2-3, the V gene TRBV28; no reliable D call. The germline V gene encodes CDR1 MDHEN and CDR2 SYDVKM. Trimming removed 7 bases from V and 1 base from J, with 18 bases in between. The CDR3 is 16 residues long. The CDR3: CASISPIAQGTDTQYF. The CDR3 DNA follows: TGTGCCAGCATCTCCCCTATCGCGCAGGGCACAGATACGCAGTATTTT.

This clonotype was recorded many times. The chain has TRBV7-2 and TRBJ2-5; possibly TRBD1 for D (5 bases). Trimming removed 3 bases at V and 5 bases at J, with 16 bases between. CDR3 size: 15 residues. In germline, CDR1 is SGHTA, CDR2 FQGNSA. DNA for the CDR3: TGTGCCAGCAGCTTTTTGGGTGGGGCCGATGAGACCCAGTACTTC. It codes for CASSFLGGADETQYF.

In regard to this clonotype: A much larger clonotype is one base distant, so this may be a read error. The V gene is TRBV12-3 or TRBV12-4, the J gene TRBJ2-5; 13 positions match TRBD2. The V segment lost 6 bases and the J segment 11 bases; nucleotides outside the gene matches: 15. There are 16 residues in the CDR3. CDR3 coding DNA: TGTGCCAGCAGCCAGCCGGGACTAGCGGGAATGGGTGAGCAGTACTTC. Translation gives CASSQPGLAGMGEQYF.

The chain recombines TRBV6-6 with TRBJ2-1; TRBD1 might be the D (6 bases). This CDR3 contains 15 residues. Trimming removed 6 bases at V and 10 bases at J, with 22 bases between. Germline lookup yields CDR1 MNHNY and CDR2 SVGAGI (reference sequence). CDR3 in DNA: TGTGCCAGCAGGGGGCCAGGGGACGTTGACTACGAGCAGTTCTTC. Translated, it gives CASRGPGDVDYEQFF.

Comments on this clonotype: Possible read error: a much larger clone is one base away. The chain's CDR3 is CASSLEFGYNEQYF. In DNA, the CDR3 is TGTGCCAGCAGCTTAGAGTTCGGGTACAATGAGCAGTACTTC. The V gene is TRBV7-9, the J gene TRBJ2-1, with D unresolved. The J call may be faulty, since TRBJ2-7 better matches the DNA end. The CDR3 consists of 14 residues. CDR1 is SEHNR, CDR2 FQNEAQ, per germline (reference sequence).